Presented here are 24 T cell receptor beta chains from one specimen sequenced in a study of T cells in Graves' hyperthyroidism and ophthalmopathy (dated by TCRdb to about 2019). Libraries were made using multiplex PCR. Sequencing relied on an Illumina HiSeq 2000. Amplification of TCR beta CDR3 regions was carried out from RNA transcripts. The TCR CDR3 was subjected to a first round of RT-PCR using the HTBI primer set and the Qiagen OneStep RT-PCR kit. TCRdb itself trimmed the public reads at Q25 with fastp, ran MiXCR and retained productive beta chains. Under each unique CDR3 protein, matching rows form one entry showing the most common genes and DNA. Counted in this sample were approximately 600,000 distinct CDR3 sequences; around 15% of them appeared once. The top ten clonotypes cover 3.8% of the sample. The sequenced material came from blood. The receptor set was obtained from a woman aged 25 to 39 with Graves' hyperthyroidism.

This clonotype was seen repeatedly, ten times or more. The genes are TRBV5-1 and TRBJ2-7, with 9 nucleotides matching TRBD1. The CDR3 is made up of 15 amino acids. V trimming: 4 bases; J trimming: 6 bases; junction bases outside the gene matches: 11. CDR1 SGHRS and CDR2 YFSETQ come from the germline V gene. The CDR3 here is CASSASGTGRLEQYF. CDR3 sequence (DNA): TGCGCCAGCAGCGCCTCCGGGACAGGGAGGCTCGAGCAGTACTTC.

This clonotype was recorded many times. The CDR3 bases are TGTGCCAGCAGGTACACAGATAACTATGGCTACACCTTC. It specifies CASRYTDNYGYTF. V is TRBV6-6 and J is TRBJ1-2, with D unclear. CDR3 size: 13 residues. With 6 bases removed from V and 1 base from J, the gap between germline ends came to 9 bases. In germline, CDR1 is MNHNY, CDR2 SVGAGI (reference sequence).

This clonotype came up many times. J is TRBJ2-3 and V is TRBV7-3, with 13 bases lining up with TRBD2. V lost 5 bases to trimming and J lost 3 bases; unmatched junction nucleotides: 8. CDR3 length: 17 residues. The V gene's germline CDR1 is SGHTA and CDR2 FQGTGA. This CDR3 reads CASSPRTSGSATDTQYF. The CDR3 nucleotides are TGTGCCAGCAGCCCCCGGACTAGCGGGAGTGCTACAGATACGCAGTATTTT.

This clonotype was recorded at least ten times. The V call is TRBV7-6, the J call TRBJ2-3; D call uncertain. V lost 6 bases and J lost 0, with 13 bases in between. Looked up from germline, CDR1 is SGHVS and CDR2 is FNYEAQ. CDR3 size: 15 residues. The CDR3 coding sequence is TGTGCCAGCAGGTGGGGTGGCAGTAGCACAGATACGCAGTATTTT. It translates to CASRWGGSSTDTQYF. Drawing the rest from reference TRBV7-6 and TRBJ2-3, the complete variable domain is GAGVSQSPRYKVTKRGQDVALRCDPISGHVSLYWYRQALGQGPEFLTYFNYEAQQDKSGLPNDRFSAERPEGSISTLTIQRTEQRDSAMYRCASRWGGSSTDTQYFGPGTRLTVL.

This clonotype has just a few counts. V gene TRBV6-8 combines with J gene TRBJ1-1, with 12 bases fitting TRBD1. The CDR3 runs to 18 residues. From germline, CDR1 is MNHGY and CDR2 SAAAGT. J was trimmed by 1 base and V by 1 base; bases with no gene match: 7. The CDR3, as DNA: TGTGCCAGCAGTTACTTCCCGGGACAGGGGGCGTGGAACACTGAAGCTTTCTTT. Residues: CASSYFPGQGAWNTEAFF.

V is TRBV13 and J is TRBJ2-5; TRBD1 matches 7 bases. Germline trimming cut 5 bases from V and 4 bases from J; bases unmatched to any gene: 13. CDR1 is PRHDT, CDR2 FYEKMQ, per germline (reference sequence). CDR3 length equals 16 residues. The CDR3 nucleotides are TGTGCCAGCAGCGCATTACCCGACAGGGTAGGAGAGACCCAGTACTTC. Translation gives CASSALPDRVGETQYF.

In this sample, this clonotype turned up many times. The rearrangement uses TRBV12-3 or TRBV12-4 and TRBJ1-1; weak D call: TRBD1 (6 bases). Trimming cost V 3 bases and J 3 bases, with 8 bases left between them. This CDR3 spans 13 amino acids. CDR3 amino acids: CASSFEGDTEAFF. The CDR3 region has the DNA TGTGCCAGCAGTTTCGAGGGGGACACTGAAGCTTTCTTT.

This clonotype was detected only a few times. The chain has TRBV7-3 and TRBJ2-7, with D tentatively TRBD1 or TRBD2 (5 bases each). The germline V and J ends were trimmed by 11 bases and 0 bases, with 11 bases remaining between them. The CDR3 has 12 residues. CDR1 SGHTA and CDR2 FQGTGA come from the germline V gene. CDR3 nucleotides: TGTGCCTCGGGGCCTCACTCCTACGAGCAGTACTTC. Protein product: CASGPHSYEQYF.

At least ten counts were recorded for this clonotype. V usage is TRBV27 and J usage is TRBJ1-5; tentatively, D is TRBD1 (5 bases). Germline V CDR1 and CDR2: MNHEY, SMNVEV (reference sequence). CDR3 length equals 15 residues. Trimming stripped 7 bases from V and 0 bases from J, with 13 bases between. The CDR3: CASMRGSYSNQPQHF. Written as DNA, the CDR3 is TGTGCCAGCATGCGGGGGTCTTATAGCAATCAGCCCCAGCATTTT.

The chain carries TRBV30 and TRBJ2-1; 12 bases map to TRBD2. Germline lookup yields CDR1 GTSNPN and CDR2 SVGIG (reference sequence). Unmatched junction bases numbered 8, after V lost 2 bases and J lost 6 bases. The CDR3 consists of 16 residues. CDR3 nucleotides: TGTGCCTGGAGTTGGGACCTAGCGGGAGGGGGCAATGAGCAGTTCTTC. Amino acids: CAWSWDLAGGGNEQFF.

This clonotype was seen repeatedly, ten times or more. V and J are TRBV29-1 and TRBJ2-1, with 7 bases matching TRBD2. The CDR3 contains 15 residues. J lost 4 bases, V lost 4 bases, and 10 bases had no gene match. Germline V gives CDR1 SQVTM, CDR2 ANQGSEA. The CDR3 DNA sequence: TGCAGCGTTGGTAGGTTCAGCGGGATTTACAATGAGCAGTTCTTC. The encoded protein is CSVGRFSGIYNEQFF.

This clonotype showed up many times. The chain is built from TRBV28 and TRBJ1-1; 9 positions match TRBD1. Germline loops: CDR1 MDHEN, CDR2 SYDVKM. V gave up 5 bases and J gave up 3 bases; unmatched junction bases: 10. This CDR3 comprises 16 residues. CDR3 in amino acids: CASSPDPGQGHTEAFF. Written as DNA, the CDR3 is TGTGCCAGCAGTCCGGATCCGGGACAGGGCCACACTGAAGCTTTCTTT.

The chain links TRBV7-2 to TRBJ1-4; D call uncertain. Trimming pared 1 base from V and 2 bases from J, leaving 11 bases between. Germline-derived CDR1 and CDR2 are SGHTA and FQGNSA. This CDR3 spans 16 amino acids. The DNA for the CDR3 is TGTGCCAGCAGCTTAGGTCAATTCGGCACTAATGAAAAACTGTTTTTT. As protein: CASSLGQFGTNEKLFF.

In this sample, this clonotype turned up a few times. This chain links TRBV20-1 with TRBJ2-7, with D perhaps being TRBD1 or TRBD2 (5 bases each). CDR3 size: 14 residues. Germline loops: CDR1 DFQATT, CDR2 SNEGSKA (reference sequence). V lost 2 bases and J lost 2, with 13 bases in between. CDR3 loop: CSARPPGATYEQYF. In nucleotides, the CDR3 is TGCAGTGCTAGACCTCCCGGGGCTACCTACGAGCAGTACTTC.

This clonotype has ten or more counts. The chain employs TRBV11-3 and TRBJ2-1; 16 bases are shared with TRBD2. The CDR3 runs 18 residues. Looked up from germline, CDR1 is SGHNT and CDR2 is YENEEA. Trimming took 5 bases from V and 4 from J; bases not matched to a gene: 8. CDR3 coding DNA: TGTGCCAGCAGCATGGGACTAGCGGGAGGGCCTGGATACAATGAGCAGTTCTTC. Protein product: CASSMGLAGGPGYNEQFF.

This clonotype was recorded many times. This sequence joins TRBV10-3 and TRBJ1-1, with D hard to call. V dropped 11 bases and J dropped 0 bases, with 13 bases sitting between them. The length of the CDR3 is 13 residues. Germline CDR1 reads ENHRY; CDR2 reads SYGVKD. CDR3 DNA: TGTGCCGCCCGTCACCAAGTGAACACTGAAGCTTTCTTT. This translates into CAARHQVNTEAFF.

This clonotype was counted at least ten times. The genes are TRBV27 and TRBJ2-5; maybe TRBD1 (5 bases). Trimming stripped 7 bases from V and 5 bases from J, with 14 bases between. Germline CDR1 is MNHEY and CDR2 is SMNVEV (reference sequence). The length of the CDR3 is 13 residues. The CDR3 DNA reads TGTGCCAGCATGAGCAGGGATGATGAGACCCAGTACTTC. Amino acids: CASMSRDDETQYF.

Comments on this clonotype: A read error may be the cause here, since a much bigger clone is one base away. The DNA for the CDR3 is TGTGCTGGTGGTCTCAACACTGAAGCTTTCTTT. It yields the protein CAGGLNTEAFF. V usage is TRBV12-5 and J usage is TRBJ1-1; D ambiguous. The CDR3 consists of 11 residues. Germline CDR1 is LGHNT and CDR2 is FRNRAP.

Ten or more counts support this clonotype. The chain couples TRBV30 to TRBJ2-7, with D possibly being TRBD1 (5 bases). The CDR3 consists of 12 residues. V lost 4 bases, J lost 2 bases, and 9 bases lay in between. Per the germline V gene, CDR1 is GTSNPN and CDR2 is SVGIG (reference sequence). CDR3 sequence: CAWNDRTYEQYF. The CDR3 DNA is TGTGCCTGGAATGACAGAACCTACGAGCAGTACTTC. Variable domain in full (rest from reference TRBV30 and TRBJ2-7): SQTIHQWPATLVQPVGSPLSLECTVEGTSNPNLYWYRQAAGRGLQLLFYSVGIGQISSEVPQNLSASRPQDRQFILSSKKLLLSDSGFYLCAWNDRTYEQYFGPGTRLTVT.

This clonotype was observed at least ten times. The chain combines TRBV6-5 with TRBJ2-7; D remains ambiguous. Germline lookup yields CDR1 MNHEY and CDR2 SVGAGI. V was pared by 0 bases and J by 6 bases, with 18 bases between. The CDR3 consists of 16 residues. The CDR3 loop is CASSYSRRVISAEQYF. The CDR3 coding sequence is TGTGCCAGCAGTTACTCGAGGCGCGTAATCTCCGCCGAGCAGTACTTC.

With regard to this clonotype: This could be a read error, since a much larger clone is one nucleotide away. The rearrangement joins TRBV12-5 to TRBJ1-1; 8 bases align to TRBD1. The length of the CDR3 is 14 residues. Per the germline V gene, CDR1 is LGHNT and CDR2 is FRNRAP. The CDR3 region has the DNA TGTGCTAGTGGCCCGGACAGGGCTGACACTGGAGCTTTCTTT. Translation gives CASGPDRADTGAFF.

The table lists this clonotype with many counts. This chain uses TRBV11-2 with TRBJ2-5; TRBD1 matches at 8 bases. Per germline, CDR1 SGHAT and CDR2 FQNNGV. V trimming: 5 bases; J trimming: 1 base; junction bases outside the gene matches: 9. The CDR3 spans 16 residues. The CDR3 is CASSVGVGQVQETQYF. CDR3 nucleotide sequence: TGTGCCAGCAGCGTAGGCGTGGGACAGGTCCAAGAGACCCAGTACTTC.

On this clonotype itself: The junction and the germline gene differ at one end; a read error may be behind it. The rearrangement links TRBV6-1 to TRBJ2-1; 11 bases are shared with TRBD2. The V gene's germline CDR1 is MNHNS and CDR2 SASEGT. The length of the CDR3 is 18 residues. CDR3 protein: CAGSPSITSGRSYNEQFF. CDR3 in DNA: TGTGCCGGCAGCCCCTCTATTACTAGCGGGAGATCCTACAATGAGCAGTTCTTC.

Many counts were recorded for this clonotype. DNA of the CDR3: TGTGCCAGCTCAGACAGTGCGACCTACGAGCAGTACTTC. Protein product: CASSDSATYEQYF. This chain joins TRBV18 and TRBJ2-7, with D possibly being TRBD1 (5 bases). The CDR3 contains 13 residues. With 5 bases removed from V and 2 bases from J, the gap between germline ends came to 10 bases. Germline CDR1 reads KGHSH; CDR2 reads LQKENI.